The clone carrying this T cell receptor (beta chain) was seen more than once but under ten times. The sample belongs to a study of cytomegalovirus exposure and HLA in healthy donors. PCR was performed using 60 Vbeta and 13 Jbeta primers. TCRdb's table, derived via immunoSEQ multiplex PCR, lists solely in-frame clones and lacks some. The sample has around 130,000 clones, 75% to 90% seen once; the top ten hold 2% to 2.5%. CDR1 is SGHAT and CDR2 is FQNNGV in the germline V gene. The germline V and J ends were trimmed by 5 bases and 2 bases, with 9 bases remaining between them. The CDR3 sequence is 13 residues long.

This chain connects TRBV11-2 to TRBJ1-2; D possibly corresponds to TRBD1 (5 bases). The clonotype originates from a man aged 25 to 45 in good health and CMV-seronegative. What was sequenced was PBMCs. CDR3 sequence (DNA): TGTGCCAGCAGCCCCGGGGGGAACTATGGCTACACCTTC. It is translated as CASSPGGNYGYTF. Supplemented by reference TRBV11-2 and TRBJ1-2, the full variable domain reads EAGVAQSPRYKIIEKRQSVAFWCNPISGHATLYWYQQILGQGPKLLIQFQNNGVVDDSQLPKDRFSAERLKGVDSTLKIQPAKLEDSAVYLCASSPGGNYGYTFGSGTRLTVV.